Shown below are 27 T cell receptor beta chains from a single sample sequenced in a study of OX40 agonist ivuxolimab in advanced cancers. Profiling relied on immunoSEQ multiplex PCR, and the TCRdb table lists in-frame clones only, not all of them. The sample shows 20,000 to 30,000 clones, 75% to 80% of them seen only once. The input for sequencing was CD4+ or CD8+ T cells sorted from blood, taken in a trial of the OX40 agonist ivuxolimab. These receptors were collected from an adult with an advanced solid tumor such as melanoma, head and neck, liver or kidney cancer.

The rearrangement links TRBV9 to TRBJ1-1, with a weak D call TRBD1 (5 bases). The CDR3 sequence is 13 residues long. Germline V gene data show CDR1 as SGDLS and CDR2 as YYNGEE. The V gene lost 3 bases and the J gene lost 4 bases, with 10 bases spanning the gap. CDR3 residues: CASSDRSGTEAFF. The CDR3 DNA sequence: TGTGCCAGCAGCGACAGGTCTGGCACTGAAGCTTTCTTT.

This chain joins TRBV11-2 and TRBJ2-1; D not resolved. Germline V gives CDR1 SGHAT, CDR2 FQNNGV. The CDR3 totals 11 residues. V was trimmed by 1 base and J by 9 bases, leaving 4 bases between them. CDR3 sequence: CASSLGGEQFF. CDR3 DNA sequence: TGTGCCAGCAGCTTAGGGGGTGAGCAGTTCTTC. The complete variable domain, with remaining parts taken from reference TRBV11-2 and TRBJ2-1, reads EAGVAQSPRYKIIEKRQSVAFWCNPISGHATLYWYQQILGQGPKLLIQFQNNGVVDDSQLPKDRFSAERLKGVDSTLKIQPAKLEDSAVYLCASSLGGEQFFGPGTRLTVL.

On this clone itself: A junction end diverges from the germline sequence, so it may reflect a read error. The CDR3, as DNA: TGTGCCACCAGCGGAGACAGAGTGAACACTGAAGCTTTCTTT. Translated, it gives CATSGDRVNTEAFF. The rearrangement joins TRBV15 to TRBJ1-1; D might be TRBD1 (5 bases). Germline loops: CDR1 LNHNV, CDR2 YYDKDF (reference sequence). The CDR3 length is 14 residues.

This clone was picked up a small number of times. The chain couples TRBV6-5 to TRBJ2-7; D is possibly TRBD1 (6 bases). Trimming left V 5 bases short and J 7 bases short, with 12 bases between. Per the germline V gene, CDR1 is MNHEY and CDR2 is SVGAGI. This CDR3 region has 12 residues. The CDR3 DNA reads as TGTGCCAGCAGTGGTGTGGGGGCGGAGCAGTACTTC. As protein: CASSGVGAEQYF.

The V call is TRBV5-6, the J call TRBJ2-5; the D gene is possibly TRBD1 (5 bases). The germline V gene encodes CDR1 SGHDT and CDR2 YYEEEE. V was shortened by 0 bases and J by 3 bases, with 9 bases between the two germline ends. The CDR3 runs to 14 residues. The CDR3 DNA reads as TGTGCCAGCAGCTTGGGGGGCCCGGAAGAGACCCAGTACTTC. This translates into CASSLGGPEETQYF.

This chain links TRBV5-1 with TRBJ2-5; TRBD2 might be the D (6 bases). Trimming left V 0 bases short and J 5 bases short, with 14 bases between. Germline V gives CDR1 SGHRS, CDR2 YFSETQ. This CDR3 is 15 amino acids long. CDR3: CASSLDGGGGETQYF. The CDR3 nucleotides are TGCGCCAGCAGCTTGGATGGGGGAGGCGGTGAGACCCAGTACTTC.

V usage is TRBV5-6 and J usage is TRBJ2-5; TRBD2 aligns across 8 bases. The CDR3 sequence is 14 residues long. Trimming cost V 4 bases and J 5 bases; bases outside gene matches: 7. Looked up from germline, CDR1 is SGHDT and CDR2 is YYEEEE. The CDR3 DNA is TGTGCCAGCAGCCAAAGCGGGAGTGATGAGACCCAGTACTTC. It codes for CASSQSGSDETQYF. Variable domain in full (rest from reference TRBV5-6 and TRBJ2-5): DAGVTQSPTHLIKTRGQQVTLRCSPKSGHDTVSWYQQALGQGPQFIFQYYEEEERQRGNFPDRFSGHQFPNYSSELNVNALLLGDSALYLCASSQSGSDETQYFGPGTRLLVL.

This chain links TRBV5-1 with TRBJ2-7, with D perhaps matching TRBD1 or TRBD2 (5 bases each). Per the germline V gene, CDR1 is SGHRS and CDR2 is YFSETQ. The CDR3 spans 12 residues. V was cut by 4 bases and J by 4 bases, with 9 bases left in between. The CDR3 reads CASSLGEYEQYF. CDR3 sequence (DNA): TGCGCCAGCAGCCTGGGGGAGTACGAGCAGTACTTC.

The chain uses TRBV7-3 and TRBJ2-5; the match to TRBD1 covers 10 bases. Near its end, the DNA agrees better with TRBJ2-7, so the J call may be wrong. Germline loops: CDR1 SGHTA, CDR2 FQGTGA. The CDR3 sequence is 14 residues long. The CDR3 nucleotides read TGTGCCAGCAGCTTAACGGGGACAGGGGTCGAGCAGTACTTC. This encodes CASSLTGTGVEQYF.

The V and J genes are TRBV9 and TRBJ2-2; no definite D call. The ends were cut back, 4 bases at V and 4 bases at J, with 8 bases in the middle. The CDR3 length is 13 residues. CDR1 and CDR2 (germline): SGDLS, YYNGEE. The CDR3 coding sequence is TGTGCCAGCAGCCCATGGTCCACCGGGGAGCTGTTTTTT. Amino acids: CASSPWSTGELFF.

The chain combines TRBV7-2 with TRBJ1-4, with TRBD1 as a possible D gene (5 bases). This CDR3 is 15 amino acids long. Germline CDR1 SGHTA, CDR2 FQGNSA. Trimming pared 5 bases from V and 12 bases from J, leaving 22 bases between. The CDR3 DNA is TGTGCCAGCAGCCTCGACCGGGGCCAGAGAGGGGAACTGTTTTTT. Residues: CASSLDRGQRGELFF.

The rearrangement links TRBV7-6 to TRBJ2-2, with TRBD1 matching 9 bases. The CDR3 loop spans 14 amino acids. V shed 1 base and J 6 bases; nucleotides not matched to a gene: 0. The germline CDR1 and CDR2 sequences are SGHVS and FNYEAQ. CDR3 bases: TGTGCCAGCAGCTTAGGACAGGGGGCCGGGGAGCTGTTTTTT. Translating it yields CASSLGQGAGELFF.

This chain connects TRBV5-1 to TRBJ2-7, with 8 bases identical to TRBD1. The CDR3 totals 16 residues. V was pared by 1 base and J by 3 bases, with 9 bases of the junction left unmatched. The germline gives CDR1 SGHRS, CDR2 YFSETQ. The CDR3 region is CASSLSHGTGVYEQYF. CDR3 in DNA: TGCGCCAGCAGCTTGTCCCACGGGACAGGAGTCTACGAGCAGTACTTC.

This chain links TRBV21-1 with TRBJ1-2. TRBV21-1 has pseudogene status. This CDR3 is built from 14 residues. CDR3: CASSKGPSIYGYTF. Written as DNA, the CDR3 is TGTGCCAGCAGCAAAGGTCCCAGCATATATGGCTACACCTTC.

This sequence joins TRBV11-2 and TRBJ2-1, with TRBD2 matching over 8 bases. Looked up from germline, CDR1 is SGHAT and CDR2 is FQNNGV. V lost 2 bases, J lost 7 bases, and 4 bases stayed unmatched. The CDR3 is made up of 14 amino acids. As DNA, the CDR3 is TGTGCCAGCAGCTTACTCGGCGGGAGGAATGAGCAGTTCTTC. This codes for CASSLLGGRNEQFF. The full variable domain, rest sourced from reference TRBV11-2 and TRBJ2-1, is EAGVAQSPRYKIIEKRQSVAFWCNPISGHATLYWYQQILGQGPKLLIQFQNNGVVDDSQLPKDRFSAERLKGVDSTLKIQPAKLEDSAVYLCASSLLGGRNEQFFGPGTRLTVL.

The chain employs TRBV6-5 and TRBJ2-1; D might be TRBD2 (5 bases). The CDR3 length is 14 residues. V dropped 5 bases and J dropped 5 bases, with 13 bases sitting between them. Germline CDR1 is MNHEY and CDR2 is SVGAGI. CDR3 sequence: CASSPAGGHNEQFF. DNA for the CDR3: TGTGCCAGCAGTCCGGCGGGCGGCCACAATGAGCAGTTCTTC.

The V gene is TRBV5-4, the J gene TRBJ2-5; D might be TRBD2 (6 bases). The V end was cut by 3 bases, the J end by 2 bases, with 17 bases between. Germline V CDR1 and CDR2: SGHNT, YYREEE (reference sequence). The CDR3 totals 16 residues. The CDR3 DNA reads as TGTGCCAGCAGCTCCATAGGAGGGGCTGGGCAAGAGACCCAGTACTTC. Encoded protein: CASSSIGGAGQETQYF.

The V and J genes are TRBV4-2 and TRBJ2-1; possibly TRBD2 for D (6 bases). Germline loops: CDR1 LGHNA, CDR2 YNFKEQ. The CDR3 totals 16 residues. Trimming took 0 bases from V and 0 from J, leaving 9 bases between them. This CDR3 is CASSQEEGYSYNEQFF. CDR3 coding DNA: TGTGCCAGCAGCCAAGAGGAGGGCTACTCCTACAATGAGCAGTTCTTC.

This chain uses TRBV5-6 with TRBJ1-6; D ambiguous. V lost 4 bases and J 0 bases, leaving 11 bases between the germline ends. CDR1 is SGHDT, CDR2 YYEEEE, per germline. The CDR3 loop spans 16 amino acids. The CDR3 DNA follows: TGTGCCAGCAGCCCCGGGAGATACTCCTATAATTCACCCCTCCACTTT. The encoded protein is CASSPGRYSYNSPLHF.

V and J are TRBV6-4 and TRBJ2-3; 8 bases align to TRBD2. V was clipped by 3 bases and J by 1 base; unmatched bases: 0. CDR3 length: 14 residues. CDR1 MRHNA and CDR2 SNTAGT come from the germline V gene. CDR3 nucleotide sequence: TGTGCCAGCAGTGAAGCGGGAGGCACAGATACGCAGTATTTT. It is translated as CASSEAGGTDTQYF.

This clone was seen a single time. The chain combines TRBV29-1 with TRBJ2-6; D possibly matches TRBD1 or TRBD2 (5 bases each). The CDR3 is 15 residues long. Germline V gene sequence: CDR1 SQVTM, CDR2 ANQGSEA. Trimming took 6 bases from V and 2 from J, leaving 14 bases between them. The CDR3 is CSVEQGETGANVLTF. The CDR3 DNA sequence: TGCAGCGTAGAGCAAGGGGAGACTGGGGCCAACGTCCTGACTTTC.

The table lists this clone with a few counts. The rearrangement uses TRBV7-9 and TRBJ1-1, with D perhaps TRBD1 (5 bases). Germline assignment: CDR1 SEHNR and CDR2 FQNEAQ (reference sequence). V was shortened by 1 base and J by 1 base, with 10 bases between the two germline ends. This CDR3 has 15 residues. The CDR3 DNA sequence: TGTGCCAGCAGCTTAGTGTCCGGGACGAACACTGAAGCTTTCTTT. Translated: CASSLVSGTNTEAFF.

The chain employs TRBV13 and TRBJ2-5; D tentatively reads TRBD1 or TRBD2 (5 bases each). This CDR3 comprises 15 residues. Trimming took off 4 bases at V and 3 bases at J, with 15 bases between the two ends. Germline assignment: CDR1 PRHDT and CDR2 FYEKMQ (reference sequence). Here the CDR3 reads CASSSPTQGEETQYF. The CDR3, as DNA: TGTGCCAGCAGCTCCCCCACCCAGGGAGAAGAGACCCAGTACTTC.

The chain combines TRBV7-3 with TRBJ2-3; 9 bases map to TRBD2. This CDR3 has 15 amino acids. The V gene's germline CDR1 is SGHTA and CDR2 FQGTGA. Trimming removed 3 bases from V and 2 bases from J; junction bases left unmatched: 3. CDR3 protein: CASSLAGGSTDTQYF. In DNA form, the CDR3 reads TGTGCCAGCAGCTTGGCGGGAGGGTCCACAGATACGCAGTATTTT.

V gene TRBV7-3 combines with J gene TRBJ2-2; the D call may be TRBD1 or TRBD2 (5 bases each). The CDR3 is 15 residues long. The V end was cut by 3 bases, the J end by 0 bases, with 8 bases between. The V gene's germline CDR1 is SGHTA and CDR2 FQGTGA. The CDR3 protein is CASSFGTTNTGELFF. DNA for the CDR3: TGTGCCAGCAGCTTTGGGACCACGAACACCGGGGAGCTGTTTTTT.

The chain recombines TRBV4-1 with TRBJ2-7; 8 bases are shared with TRBD2. This CDR3 is 15 amino acids long. J was trimmed by 5 bases and V by 2 bases; bases with no gene match: 8. Germline CDR1 and CDR2: MGHRA and YSYEKL. CDR3 DNA sequence: TGCGCCAGCAGCCAACTCGCGGGAGGTCGTCACGAGCAGTACTTC. It is translated as CASSQLAGGRHEQYF.

The chain has TRBV7-6 and TRBJ1-1; perhaps TRBD1 as D (5 bases). CDR1 and CDR2 from the germline V gene are SGHVS and FNYEAQ. The length of the CDR3 is 17 residues. Deletions cut 1 base from V and 7 bases from J, with 22 bases between. CDR3 nucleotides: TGTGCCAGCAGCTTAGTTTGGGGCAGACGAAGCCCCAGTGAAGCTTTCTTT. Its translation is CASSLVWGRRSPSEAFF.